This T cell receptor beta chain was found in a study of blood T cell repertoires in COVID-19. In the study overall: T cells, B-cell-depleted T cells, or PBMCs provided the cDNA or gDNA that served as material.

Here immunoSEQ multiplex PCR was the method, and the copy in TCRdb shows in-frame clones only, minus some. The sample lists about 180,000 clones, more than 75% seen once, with 15% to 20% in the top ten. The sample consisted of peripheral blood. The clonotype originates from a person aged 65-85 years with COVID-19, enrolled during active disease.

CDR3 nucleotide sequence: TGTGCCAGTAGTAAGGGACAGGGGTTAGGTGAGACCCAGTACTTC. Its protein is CASSKGQGLGETQYF. V gene TRBV19 combines with J gene TRBJ2-5; TRBD1 matches 10 bases. This CDR3 region has 15 residues. Trimming cost V 4 bases and J 5 bases; bases outside gene matches: 7. Germline V gene data show CDR1 as LNHDA and CDR2 as SQIVND (reference sequence).